What follows are 26 T cell receptor beta chains derived from one specimen sequenced in a study of esophageal squamous cell carcinoma under preoperative chemotherapy. Time point described: before preoperative PTX-NDP chemotherapy. TCRdb reprocessed the PCR reads with MiXCR, giving one entry per CDR3 protein. The data contain about 30,000 distinct CDR3 sequences, roughly 52% of them singletons. Sample acquisition took place from a patient given preoperative chemotherapy. Every receptor here comes from a human donor with esophageal squamous cell carcinoma. The donor label of this sample is uncertain.

This chain uses TRBV6-1 with TRBJ2-5, with D tentatively TRBD1 or TRBD2 (5 bases each). Per the germline V gene, CDR1 is MNHNS and CDR2 is SASEGT. The CDR3 runs 16 residues. V lost 8 bases and J lost 11, with 30 bases in between. The CDR3: CASGGFGGSYKDTQYF. CDR3 coding DNA: TGTGCCAGCGGGGGATTTGGGGGAAGCTACAAAGATACGCAGTACTTC.

V gene TRBV6-1 combines with J gene TRBJ2-7; 8 bases are a match to TRBD2. CDR1 is MNHNS and CDR2 is SASEGT in the germline V gene. The V gene end was trimmed by 6 bases and the J gene end by 6 bases; junction bases not matched to a gene: 10. The CDR3 runs to 14 residues. For the CDR3, the DNA is TGTGCCAGCAGGCCGGGGGGGGGGAATGGCGAGCAGTACTTC. This translates into CASRPGGGNGEQYF.

This clonotype appeared many times. The V and J genes are TRBV11-3 and TRBJ2-5; the D gene is possibly TRBD1 (7 bases). Trimming removed 5 bases from V and 4 bases from J, with 29 bases in between. Germline V gene sequence: CDR1 SGHNT, CDR2 YENEEA. CDR3 length: 19 amino acids. CDR3 in DNA: TGTGCCAGCAGCGCCTACACCCACGAACAGGGGAGGCCCCCAGAGACCCAGTACTTC. Its protein product is CASSAYTHEQGRPPETQYF.

Concerning this clonotype: Relative to the germline gene, one junction end is altered; a read error may explain this. Here the CDR3 DNA reads TGTGCCCGGAGCCACCGGGCGGTGAGCACCGATAAGCAGTATTTT. Translation: CARSHRAVSTDKQYF. The chain carries TRBV10-3 and TRBJ2-3; D is unclear. The germline CDR1 and CDR2 sequences are ENHRY and SYGVKD. The CDR3 spans 15 residues.

The CDR3 DNA reads as TGTGCCAGTAGTGCAGGGCGTGTAGGCCGGAGCACAGATACCCAGTACTTC. Encoded protein: CASSAGRVGRSTDTQYF. The gene calls are TRBV19 and TRBJ2-3; possibly TRBD1 for D (5 bases). The J call may be faulty, since TRBJ2-5 better matches the DNA end. The CDR3 spans 17 residues. Germline assignment: CDR1 LNHDA and CDR2 SQIVND (reference sequence).

Many counts were recorded for this clonotype. Possible read error: a much larger clone is one base away. CDR3 amino acids: CASSLGRETQFF. CDR3 bases: TGTGCCAGCAGCTTAGGGAGAGAGACCCAGTTCTTC. The chain joins TRBV11-3 to TRBJ2-1; D gene unclear. The CDR3 extends over 12 amino acids. CDR1 SGHNT and CDR2 YENEEA come from the germline V gene. V dropped 1 base and J dropped 13 bases, with 11 bases sitting between them.

This chain joins TRBV4-1 and TRBJ2-7; D gene ambiguous. Trimming pared 1 base from V and 7 bases from J, leaving 11 bases between. Germline values: CDR1 MGHRA, CDR2 YSYEKL. This CDR3 has 13 residues. The CDR3 sequence is CASSQAGLREQYF. CDR3 sequence (DNA): TGCGCCAGCAGCCAAGCTGGGCTGAGGGAGCAGTACTTC.

As regards this clonotype: This clone may be a read error of a much larger clone one base away. V gene TRBV7-9 combines with J gene TRBJ2-1; 7 bases are a match to TRBD1. CDR3 length equals 14 residues. Germline CDR1 SEHNR, CDR2 FQNEAQ (reference sequence). J lost 13 bases, V lost 5 bases, and 14 bases had no gene match. CDR3 DNA sequence: TGTGCCAGCAGCCGTCGGGACAGATACTCCATTCAGTTCTTC. Its translation: CASSRRDRYSIQFF.

This clonotype was detected many times. The V call is TRBV27, the J call TRBJ2-6; D might be TRBD1 (5 bases). This CDR3 region has 15 residues. CDR1 and CDR2 from the germline V gene are MNHEY and SMNVEV (reference sequence). With 4 bases removed from V and 0 bases from J, the gap between germline ends came to 7 bases. The CDR3 sequence: CASSSGFSGANVLTF. The DNA for the CDR3 is TGTGCCAGCAGTTCAGGGTTCTCTGGGGCCAACGTCCTGACTTTC.

As regards this clonotype: The conserved phenylalanine or tryptophan normally closing the CDR3 is absent here, so this likely arose from a read error. The limits of the CDR3 on the DNA are not certain, so only TCRdb's listed CDR3 is given. The rearrangement joins TRBV6-1 to TRBJ2-5; the tabulated D call, TRBD1, remains unverified against the DNA. Germline V gene sequence: CDR1 MNHNS, CDR2 SASEGT. The CDR3 is 13 amino acids long, termini counted. The CDR3 region is CASSAPGRETQYS.

The chain uses TRBV9 and TRBJ2-1, with 8 nucleotides matching TRBD2. Trimming cost V 0 bases and J 5 bases; bases outside gene matches: 4. Germline CDR1 reads SGDLS; CDR2 reads YYNGEE. The CDR3 is made up of 15 amino acids. The CDR3 loop reads CASSVGGSGNNEQFF. The CDR3 nucleotides read TGTGCCAGCAGCGTAGGGGGTAGCGGGAACAATGAGCAGTTCTTC.

This clonotype was seen once. A junction boundary mismatches the germline segment, possibly from a read error. The chain couples TRBV7-8 to TRBJ2-3; D call uncertain. This CDR3 has 13 residues. Looked up from germline, CDR1 is SGHVS and CDR2 is FQNEAQ. The DNA for the CDR3 is TGTGCCAGCAGCTTAGCAAAGACCGAGACGCAGTTTTTT. Its protein is CASSLAKTETQFF. Based on the CDR3 plus reference TRBV7-8 and TRBJ2-3, the full variable domain is GAGVSQSPRYKVAKRGQDVALRCDPISGHVSLFWYQQALGQGPEFLTYFQNEAQLDKSGLPSDRFFAERPEGSVSTLKIQRTQQEDSAVYLCASSLAKTETQFFGPGTRLTVL.

V gene TRBV7-2 combines with J gene TRBJ2-7; 10 nucleotides match TRBD2. Germline trimming cut 5 bases from V and 3 bases from J; bases unmatched to any gene: 4. The CDR3 contains 14 residues. CDR1 and CDR2 from the germline V gene are SGHTA and FQGNSA. The CDR3 is CASSPRTSGYEQYF. The CDR3 DNA follows: TGTGCCAGCAGCCCACGGACTAGCGGCTACGAGCAGTACTTC.

This clonotype has a handful of counts. The CDR3 here is CASSARGGETQYF. CDR3 in DNA: TGTGCCAGCAGCGCTAGGGGTGGAGAGACCCAGTACTTC. The chain links TRBV7-2 to TRBJ2-5, with a possible D match to TRBD1 (5 bases). Per germline, CDR1 SGHTA and CDR2 FQGNSA. The CDR3 totals 13 residues. V was pared by 5 bases and J by 4 bases, with 11 bases between.

This clonotype showed up just a few times. The gene calls are TRBV7-6 and TRBJ2-5, with D perhaps assigned TRBD1 or TRBD2 (7 bases each). The DNA end is more similar to TRBJ2-1, so the J call may be wrong. Germline CDR1 reads SGHVS; CDR2 reads FNYEAQ. This CDR3 has 17 residues. In DNA, the CDR3 is TGTGCCAGCAGCCCCGTTATCAGGGGGGGGGGGGGGGGGGAGCAGTTCTTC. Amino acid sequence: CASSPVIRGGGGGEQFF.

The chain uses TRBV10-2 and TRBJ2-1; the match to TRBD2 covers 9 bases. Losses at the gene ends were 4 bases for V and 6 bases for J; bases not matched to a gene: 4. This CDR3 is built from 14 residues. Germline V gene data show CDR1 as WSHSY and CDR2 as SAAADI. This CDR3 is CASSALAGTNEQFF. The CDR3 bases are TGCGCCAGCAGTGCTCTAGCGGGAACCAATGAGCAGTTCTTC.

The chain carries TRBV5-1 and TRBJ2-2; 13 nucleotides match TRBD2. The V and J ends lost 0 bases and 8 bases, in that order; junction bases with no gene match: 7. The CDR3 is 17 residues long. Germline V gene sequence: CDR1 SGHRS, CDR2 YFSETQ. As DNA, the CDR3 is TGCGCCAGCAGCTTGGGGACTAGCGGGAGATTAAGTGGGGAGCTGTTTTTT. Amino acids: CASSLGTSGRLSGELFF.

About this clonotype itself: A much larger clone differs from this one at a single base, so this may be a read error. The chain links TRBV6-1 to TRBJ2-1; perhaps D is TRBD1 or TRBD2 (5 bases each). The ends were cut back, 6 bases at V and 10 bases at J, with 13 bases in the middle. Per germline, CDR1 MNHNS and CDR2 SASEGT. There are 12 residues in the CDR3. The DNA of the CDR3 is TGTGCCAGCAGCCGGGACGCCTACGAGCAGTTCTTC. It specifies CASSRDAYEQFF.

A remark on this clonotype: The junction shows a germline mismatch at one end, possibly a read error. The chain links TRBV7-2 to TRBJ2-5; TRBD2 might be the D (5 bases). This CDR3 comprises 16 residues. CDR1 SGHTA and CDR2 FQGNSA come from the germline V gene. CDR3 region: CASGLGGRAAQETQYF. The CDR3 DNA follows: TGTGCCAGCGGGTTAGGTGGGCGGGCCGCCCAAGAGACCCAGTATTTC.

This clonotype is deemed medium-sized (0.01 to 0.1%). V usage is TRBV7-6 and J usage is TRBJ2-7, with TRBD1 identical over 7 bases. Looked up from germline, CDR1 is SGHVS and CDR2 is FNYEAQ. The CDR3 length is 15 residues. J was trimmed by 3 bases and V by 1 base; bases with no gene match: 6. The CDR3 loop reads CASSLVQGSVYEQYF. In DNA form, the CDR3 reads TGTGCCAGCAGCTTAGTACAGGGGTCTGTCTACGAGCAGTACTTC.

The chain links TRBV11-3 to TRBJ2-5, with D possibly being TRBD2 (6 bases). Germline assignment: CDR1 SGHNT and CDR2 YENEEA. Trimming stripped 1 base from V and 2 bases from J, with 11 bases between. CDR3 length: 15 amino acids. CDR3 in amino acids: CASSLVTGVQETQYF. CDR3 sequence (DNA): TGTGCCAGCAGCTTAGTAACGGGGGTACAAGAGACCCAGTACTTC.

The genes are TRBV7-2 and TRBJ2-4; possible D gene TRBD2, 7 bases. Germline V gene sequence: CDR1 SGHTA, CDR2 FQGNSA. CDR3 size: 15 residues. V was clipped by 11 bases and J by 10 bases, with 27 bases between them. The CDR3 loop is CAGGSGGRDQEIQYF. The CDR3 nucleotides read TGTGCCGGGGGGTCCGGGGGGCGTGACCAAGAGATTCAGTACTTC.

The V and J genes are TRBV6-2 or TRBV6-3 and TRBJ1-4; the D gene is possibly TRBD1 (5 bases). Germline V CDR1 and CDR2: MNHEY, SVGEGT. V was trimmed by 5 bases and J by 4 bases, leaving 14 bases between them. The CDR3 length is 15 residues. CDR3 sequence (DNA): TGTGCCAGCAGTCTACCCAGAAGGGGTAATGAAAAACTGTTTTTT. This gives the protein CASSLPRRGNEKLFF.

This clonotype showed up many times. The chain is built from TRBV7-3 and TRBJ2-3; 9 nucleotides align to TRBD1. The CDR3 extends over 14 amino acids. Germline V gene data show CDR1 as SGHTA and CDR2 as FQGTGA. Trimming cost V 1 base and J 5 bases; bases outside gene matches: 1. The CDR3 protein is CASSLRGQGDTQYF. The CDR3 DNA sequence: TGTGCCAGCAGCTTAAGGGGACAGGGAGATACGCAGTATTTT.

This clonotype was observed at least ten times. This chain links TRBV6-2 or TRBV6-3 with TRBJ2-5, with D tentatively TRBD1 (6 bases). This CDR3 has 14 residues. Trimming cost V 5 bases and J 5 bases, with 15 bases left between them. The V gene's germline CDR1 is MNHEY and CDR2 SVGEGT. The CDR3 spells CASSGTPRGETQYF. CDR3 DNA: TGTGCCAGCAGTGGGACACCTCGCGGGGAGACCCAGTACTTC.

There are many counts of this clonotype. The V and J genes are TRBV7-9 and TRBJ2-1, with D possibly matching TRBD2 (7 bases). Germline assignment: CDR1 SEHNR and CDR2 FQNEAQ (reference sequence). The CDR3 is 16 residues long. V lost 5 bases and J lost 5, with 19 bases in between. The CDR3 DNA follows: TGTGCCAGCAGCCCCATCCTAGCGGAGGGGGACAATGAGCAGTTCTTC. Amino acids: CASSPILAEGDNEQFF. Filled out from reference TRBV7-9 and TRBJ2-1, the complete variable domain reads DTGVSQNPRHKITKRGQNVTFRCDPISEHNRLYWYRQTLGQGPEFLTYFQNEAQLEKSRLLSDRFSAERPKGSFSTLEIQRTEQGDSAMYLCASSPILAEGDNEQFFGPGTRLTVL.